The clone carrying this T cell receptor (beta chain) was seen a few times. This specimen belongs to a study of blood T cell repertoires in COVID-19. As handled by the study authors: Reference gene primer amplification yielded estimated nucleated cell counts. Profiled with immunoSEQ multiplex PCR; TCRdb holds only in-frame clones, not every one. V and J calls and clone size are as listed in that table; D and trimming were resolved from the DNA. The sample shows about 15,000 clones, under 85% of them seen only once. V trimming: 1 base; J trimming: 6 bases; junction bases outside the gene matches: 5. Germline V gene lookup returns CDR1 KGHSH and CDR2 LQKENI. The length of the CDR3 is 15 residues.

This receptor was identified in a man aged 55 to 70 with acute or convalescent COVID-19. The gene calls are TRBV18 and TRBJ2-1; 8 bases align to TRBD2. The sample consisted of peripheral blood. The chain's CDR3 is CASSPRAGGSNEQFF. The CDR3 nucleotides are TGTGCCAGCTCACCACGGGCGGGGGGAAGCAATGAGCAGTTCTTC.